This TCR beta chain was sequenced in a study of early T cells in non-severe SARS-CoV-2 infection. Study background: The authors sequenced bulk RNA from unsorted whole blood, leaving chains unpaired.

This clonotype was detected a few times. As yet, its antigen is unknown. The study, taken as a whole, reports: Matching results from VDJdb favored anti-spike CD8 responses, leaving private and CD4 specificities undetected.

The germline gives CDR1 ENHRY, CDR2 SYGVKD. The CDR3 contains 14 residues. The V gene lost 6 bases and the J gene lost 0 bases, with 9 bases spanning the gap. Individual cDNA molecules were tagged with unique molecular identifiers, the study reported. MiXCR, applied by TCRdb to the 5' RACE reads, yields one record per CDR3 protein. The sample lists tens of thousands of distinct CDR3 sequences; approximately 16% were seen once. This receptor was identified in an adult who was a healthcare worker with PCR-confirmed SARS-CoV-2 infection or an uninfected control (not recorded which). The V call is TRBV10-3, the J call TRBJ1-3; D unresolved. This sample comprised whole blood, obtained at baseline. The CDR3 protein is CAIRKAISGNTIYF. The CDR3 DNA sequence: TGTGCCATCAGGAAGGCCATCTCTGGAAACACCATATATTTT.